These 25 T cell receptor beta chains share one sample of origin, sequenced in a study of shared clonotypes between healthy human individuals. Terminally differentiated effector memory CD45RA+ cells were left out of the naive CD8 fraction, which was CD45RO-negative and positively selected for CCR7. Measured with immunoSEQ multiplex PCR; TCRdb has only the in-frame clones, and not every one. The repertoire has roughly 2,000,000 clones, 90% to 95% of them found once; the top ten carry roughly 1.7%. The specimen sequenced was naive CD8+ T cells from PBMCs. Receptors were obtained from a man aged 18 to 30 in good health. Some clones in this sample may be carry-over from other donors' samples.

The rearrangement links TRBV4-3 to TRBJ2-6; a weak D match, TRBD1 (6 bases). Trimming took 3 bases from V and 4 from J, leaving 10 bases between them. CDR3 length equals 15 residues. Germline V gene sequence: CDR1 LGHNA, CDR2 YSLEER. The CDR3 spells CASSHQGSGANVLTF. Here the CDR3 DNA reads TGCGCCAGCAGCCATCAGGGGAGCGGGGCCAACGTCCTGACTTTC.

The V call is TRBV9, the J call TRBJ2-1, with D maybe TRBD2 (5 bases). Trimming took 0 bases from V and 1 from J, leaving 11 bases between them. This CDR3 is 16 amino acids long. The germline V gene encodes CDR1 SGDLS and CDR2 YYNGEE. The chain's CDR3 is CASSVEREWSYNEQFF. The CDR3 region has the DNA TGTGCCAGCAGCGTAGAGAGGGAATGGTCCTACAATGAGCAGTTCTTC.

In DNA form, the CDR3 reads TGCAGCGTTGAAATTAGATCCTATAGCTCCTACGAGCAGTACTTC. This gives the protein CSVEIRSYSSYEQYF. V usage is TRBV29-1 and J usage is TRBJ2-7; no definite D call. This CDR3 spans 15 amino acids. The V end was cut by 2 bases, the J end by 0 bases, with 14 bases between. The germline V gene encodes CDR1 SQVTM and CDR2 ANQGSEA.

This chain links TRBV7-8 with TRBJ2-7; no clear D gene. Per the germline V gene, CDR1 is SGHVS and CDR2 is FQNEAQ. With 7 bases removed from V and 5 bases from J, the gap between germline ends came to 15 bases. CDR3 size: 13 residues. CDR3 DNA sequence: TGTGCCAGCATCCCCGCAGGAGAGGACGAGCAGTACTTC. Translation: CASIPAGEDEQYF.

This chain joins TRBV7-9 and TRBJ2-1; the D is unclear. Germline CDR1 SEHNR, CDR2 FQNEAQ (reference sequence). The CDR3 length is 19 residues. The V gene lost 1 base and the J gene lost 1 base, with 20 bases spanning the gap. Here the CDR3 reads CASSLEKKGGRLSYNEQFF. In DNA, the CDR3 is TGTGCCAGCAGCTTAGAGAAGAAGGGCGGACGCCTATCCTACAATGAGCAGTTCTTC.

The V gene is TRBV27, the J gene TRBJ2-1, with 11 bases fitting TRBD2. In germline, CDR1 is MNHEY, CDR2 SMNVEV (reference sequence). V lost 2 bases, J lost 2 bases, and 8 bases stayed unmatched. The CDR3 is made up of 18 amino acids. The CDR3 sequence: CASSLTSIAGGPYNEQFF. CDR3 nucleotide sequence: TGTGCCAGCAGTTTAACCTCAATAGCGGGAGGGCCCTACAATGAGCAGTTCTTC.

Only one count was recorded for this clone. The chain has TRBV9 and TRBJ1-2; D unresolved. CDR3 length equals 15 residues. V was pared by 4 bases and J by 0 bases, with 13 bases between. Germline CDR1 is SGDLS and CDR2 is YYNGEE. CDR3 bases: TGTGCCAGCAGCCAATGGACGGGAGCTAACTATGGCTACACCTTC. Translated, it gives CASSQWTGANYGYTF.

This clone was observed a single time. The J gene is TRBJ1-1, the V gene TRBV5-6, with D perhaps matching TRBD1 (5 bases). Germline V gene sequence: CDR1 SGHDT, CDR2 YYEEEE. Trimming removed 4 bases from V and 3 bases from J, with 10 bases in between. The CDR3 extends over 13 amino acids. CDR3 bases: TGTGCCAGCAGCGCTTCAGGGTACACTGAAGCTTTCTTT. This codes for CASSASGYTEAFF.

As to this clone: At the DNA level, this CDR3 is encoded by other sequences in the same sample as well. This chain connects TRBV29-1 to TRBJ2-7, with D possibly TRBD1 on 5 matching bases. With 5 bases removed from V and 0 bases from J, the gap between germline ends came to 8 bases. CDR1 and CDR2 from the germline V gene are SQVTM and ANQGSEA. The CDR3 is 12 amino acids. CDR3 in DNA: TGCAGCGTTCTGACAGCCTCCTACGAGCAGTACTTC. Translating it yields CSVLTASYEQYF.

CDR3 in amino acids: CASSLGGGSQPQHF. Written as DNA, the CDR3 is TGTGCCAGCAGCTTAGGTGGGGGGAGTCAGCCCCAGCATTTT. This chain links TRBV13 with TRBJ1-5; D perhaps matches TRBD1 (5 bases). Germline V gives CDR1 PRHDT, CDR2 FYEKMQ (reference sequence). This CDR3 spans 14 amino acids. V lost 0 bases and J lost 6, with 9 bases in between.

This rearrangement joins TRBV28 to TRBJ1-1, with a weak D call TRBD1 (6 bases). Trimming removed 2 bases from V and 1 base from J, with 20 bases in between. This CDR3 has 18 residues. Germline values: CDR1 MDHEN, CDR2 SYDVKM. The CDR3: CASSLPGILQGGNTEAFF. The CDR3 DNA follows: TGTGCCAGCAGTTTACCGGGGATTCTACAGGGAGGGAACACTGAAGCTTTCTTT.

The genes are TRBV19 and TRBJ2-2, with D perhaps matching TRBD1 or TRBD2 (5 bases each). Looked up from germline, CDR1 is LNHDA and CDR2 is SQIVND (reference sequence). V shed 8 bases and J shed 5 bases, with 15 bases lying between them. The CDR3 is 14 amino acids. CDR3 loop: CASSWDGETGELFF. The DNA for the CDR3 is TGTGCCAGTTCCTGGGACGGTGAGACCGGGGAGCTGTTTTTT. The variable domain in full, with the rest retrieved from reference TRBV19 and TRBJ2-2, is DGGITQSPKYLFRKEGQNVTLSCEQNLNHDAMYWYRQDPGQGLRLIYYSQIVNDFQKGDIAEGYSVSREKKESFPLTVTSAQKNPTAFYLCASSWDGETGELFFGEGSRLTVL.

The CDR3 loop reads CASSSRTGQVFTGELFF. In DNA form, the CDR3 reads TGTGCCAGCAGCTCTCGAACGGGACAGGTTTTCACCGGGGAGCTGTTTTTT. The V and J genes are TRBV7-9 and TRBJ2-2; TRBD1 matches at 8 bases. Germline values: CDR1 SEHNR, CDR2 FQNEAQ (reference sequence). Trimming at V came to 4 bases and at J to 4 bases, leaving 11 bases not matched to a gene. CDR3 length: 17 residues.

On this clone itself: The same CDR3 is also encoded by other DNA sequences in this sample. The chain combines TRBV5-6 with TRBJ1-2; D is unclear. V was shortened by 1 base and J by 0 bases, with 1 base between the two germline ends. Looked up from germline, CDR1 is SGHDT and CDR2 is YYEEEE. The CDR3 contains 12 residues. CDR3 sequence (DNA): TGTGCCAGCAGCTTGACTAACTATGGCTACACCTTC. Protein sequence: CASSLTNYGYTF.

The V call is TRBV10-3, the J call TRBJ2-3; D perhaps matches TRBD2 (5 bases). Germline CDR1 ENHRY, CDR2 SYGVKD. There are 14 residues in the CDR3. Between the trimmed V and J ends, which lost 0 bases and 6 bases, there was a span of 10 bases. The CDR3 DNA follows: TGTGCCATCAGTGAGTCCCAAGCGGCGGATACGCAGTATTTT. The encoded protein is CAISESQAADTQYF.

This clone was seen just once. The rearrangement uses TRBV9 and TRBJ2-2, with D perhaps TRBD1 or TRBD2 (6 bases each). CDR3 length equals 18 residues. The ends were cut back, 3 bases at V and 3 bases at J, with 21 bases in the middle. Germline values: CDR1 SGDLS, CDR2 YYNGEE. This CDR3 reads CASSDPFGGRADTGELFF. CDR3 nucleotide sequence: TGTGCCAGCAGCGACCCCTTTGGGGGGCGGGCGGACACCGGGGAGCTGTTTTTT.

This clone appeared once. The chain combines TRBV7-6 with TRBJ1-2; D is perhaps TRBD1 (6 bases). CDR1 is SGHVS and CDR2 is FNYEAQ in the germline V gene. V dropped 2 bases and J dropped 8 bases, with 12 bases sitting between them. This CDR3 comprises 13 residues. CDR3 nucleotides: TGTGCCAGCAGCTTATCTGGGGGGCGAGGCTACACCTTC. This sequence encodes CASSLSGGRGYTF.

The J gene is TRBJ1-6, the V gene TRBV27, with D perhaps matching TRBD1 (5 bases). This CDR3 has 13 residues. CDR1 is MNHEY, CDR2 SMNVEV, per germline (reference sequence). The germline V and J ends were trimmed by 4 bases and 10 bases, with 11 bases remaining between them. The CDR3 nucleotides are TGTGCCAGCAGTTCGGGACGGCTGTCACCCCTCCACTTT. This sequence encodes CASSSGRLSPLHF.

This chain joins TRBV11-2 and TRBJ2-3, with D uncertain. The length of the CDR3 is 12 residues. Germline CDR1 SGHAT, CDR2 FQNNGV. The V end lost 5 bases, the J end lost 5 bases, and 8 bases lay between the germline ends. CDR3 nucleotides: TGTGCCAGCAGCGCCGGAGAAGATACGCAGTATTTT. Protein sequence: CASSAGEDTQYF.

The chain links TRBV6-6 to TRBJ1-2; no clear D gene. Germline V gene sequence: CDR1 MNHNY, CDR2 SVGAGI (reference sequence). The length of the CDR3 is 12 residues. Trimming stripped 5 bases from V and 10 bases from J, with 14 bases between. In DNA form, the CDR3 reads TGTGCCAGCAGTCATAAACAAGCTTACTACACCTTC. Its protein product is CASSHKQAYYTF.

This rearrangement joins TRBV7-6 to TRBJ2-7; possible D gene TRBD2, 5 bases. Trimming removed 5 bases at V and 12 bases at J, with 23 bases between. Per the germline V gene, CDR1 is SGHVS and CDR2 is FNYEAQ. The CDR3 is made up of 14 amino acids. The CDR3, as DNA: TGTGCCAGCAGCCCGCGCCCGAGGGATCCTAGGTGGTACTTC. It yields the protein CASSPRPRDPRWYF.

This chain connects TRBV27 to TRBJ1-2, with 8 bases lining up with TRBD1. The ends lost 4 bases at V and 3 bases at J; junction bases unmatched: 7. Germline CDR1 MNHEY, CDR2 SMNVEV (reference sequence). The CDR3 sequence is 15 residues long. This chain's CDR3 is CASSSRQGRDYGYTF. CDR3 sequence (DNA): TGTGCCAGCAGTTCACGACAGGGGAGGGACTATGGCTACACCTTC.

The chain employs TRBV9 and TRBJ2-2; 7 nucleotides agree with TRBD1. V lost 4 bases to trimming and J lost 7 bases; unmatched junction nucleotides: 16. This CDR3 region has 17 residues. Germline CDR1 and CDR2: SGDLS and YYNGEE. CDR3 residues: CASSIQQGNLNRGELFF. The CDR3 DNA reads as TGTGCCAGCAGCATCCAACAGGGGAACCTAAACCGCGGGGAGCTGTTTTTT.

The rearrangement links TRBV4-1 to TRBJ1-5, with D hard to call. The germline CDR1 and CDR2 sequences are MGHRA and YSYEKL. With 3 bases removed from V and 0 bases from J, the gap between germline ends came to 15 bases. The CDR3 has 17 residues. The CDR3 reads CASSQGKQRFSNQPQHF. CDR3 bases: TGCGCCAGCAGCCAGGGTAAGCAAAGGTTTAGCAATCAGCCCCAGCATTTT.

The gene calls are TRBV5-5 and TRBJ1-3, with D perhaps matching TRBD1 (6 bases). Trimming pared 3 bases from V and 0 bases from J, leaving 13 bases between. The length of the CDR3 is 16 residues. Germline CDR1 is SGHKS and CDR2 is YYEKEE (reference sequence). The CDR3 coding sequence is TGTGCCAGCAGCTCGGACAGCTCCCGCTCTGGAAACACCATATATTTT. It yields the protein CASSSDSSRSGNTIYF.